Reported below is one T cell receptor (beta chain). CDR3 length equals 15 residues. This record belongs to a study of shared clonotypes between healthy human individuals. Terminally differentiated effector memory CD45RA+ cells were excluded by CCR7 positive selection of CD45RO-negative cells. Adult donors, all healthy and HIV-negative, had no recent acute infections or vaccinations. Clones were read by immunoSEQ multiplex PCR, and TCRdb kept only the in-frame ones, dropping some. This sample yields approximately 650,000 clones, of which 95% are seen a single time; about 0.11% belongs to the top ten. The receptor was isolated from a young woman in good health. Sequences were obtained from naive CD8+ T cells sorted from blood. The V and J genes are TRBV21-1 and TRBJ2-7; the D segment call TRBD2 is taken from the table without a DNA check. TRBV21-1 is a listed pseudogene. CDR3: CASSKVAGRVYEQYF. The CDR3 DNA sequence: TGTGCCAGCAGCAAAGTTGCGGGAAGGGTCTACGAGCAGTACTTC.